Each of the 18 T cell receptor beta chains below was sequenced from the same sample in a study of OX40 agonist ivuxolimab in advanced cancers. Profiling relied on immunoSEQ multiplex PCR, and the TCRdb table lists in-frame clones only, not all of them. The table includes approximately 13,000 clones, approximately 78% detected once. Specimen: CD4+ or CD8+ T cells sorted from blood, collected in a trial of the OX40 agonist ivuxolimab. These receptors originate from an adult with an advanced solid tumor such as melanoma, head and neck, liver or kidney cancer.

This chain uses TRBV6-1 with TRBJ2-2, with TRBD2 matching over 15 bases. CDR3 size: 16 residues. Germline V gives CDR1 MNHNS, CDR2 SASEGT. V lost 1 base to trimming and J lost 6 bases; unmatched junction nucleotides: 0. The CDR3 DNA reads TGTGCCAGCAGTGAAGGGACTAGCGGGAGGGCCGGGGAGCTGTTTTTT. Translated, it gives CASSEGTSGRAGELFF.

CDR3 nucleotide sequence: TGTGCCAGCAGCTTAGACGACAGGGCGACCCACAATGAGCAGTTCTTC. Its protein is CASSLDDRATHNEQFF. The J gene is TRBJ2-1, the V gene TRBV7-9; 7 bases line up with TRBD1. Germline CDR1 reads SEHNR; CDR2 reads FQNEAQ (reference sequence). CDR3 size: 16 residues. Trimming cost V 1 base and J 5 bases; bases outside gene matches: 8.

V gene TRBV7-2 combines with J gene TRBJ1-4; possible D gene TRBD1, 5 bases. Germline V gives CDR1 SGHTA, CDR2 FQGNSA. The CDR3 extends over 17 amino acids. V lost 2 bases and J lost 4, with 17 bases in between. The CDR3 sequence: CASSLRGWGRDNEKLFF. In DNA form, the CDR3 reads TGTGCCAGCAGCTTAAGGGGCTGGGGTAGAGATAATGAAAAACTGTTTTTT.

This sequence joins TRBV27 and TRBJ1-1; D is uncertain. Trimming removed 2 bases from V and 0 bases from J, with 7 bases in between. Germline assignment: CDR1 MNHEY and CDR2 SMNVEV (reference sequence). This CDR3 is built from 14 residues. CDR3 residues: CASSLAAMNTEAFF. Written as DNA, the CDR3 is TGTGCCAGCAGTTTAGCAGCCATGAACACTGAAGCTTTCTTT.

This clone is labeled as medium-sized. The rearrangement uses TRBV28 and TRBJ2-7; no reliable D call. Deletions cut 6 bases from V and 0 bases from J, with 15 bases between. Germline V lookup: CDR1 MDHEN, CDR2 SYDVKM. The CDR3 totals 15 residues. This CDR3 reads CASSPFGMGSYEQYF. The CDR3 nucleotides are TGTGCCAGCAGCCCTTTTGGCATGGGCTCCTACGAGCAGTACTTC.

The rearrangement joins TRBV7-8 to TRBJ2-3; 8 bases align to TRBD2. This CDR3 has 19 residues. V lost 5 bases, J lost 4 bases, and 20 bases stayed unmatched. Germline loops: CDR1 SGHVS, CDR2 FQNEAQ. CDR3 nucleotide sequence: TGTGCCAGCAGCCCGGGGGGGTGGTCAGCGGGAGAGCGTGCAGATACGCAGTATTTT. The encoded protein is CASSPGGWSAGERADTQYF.

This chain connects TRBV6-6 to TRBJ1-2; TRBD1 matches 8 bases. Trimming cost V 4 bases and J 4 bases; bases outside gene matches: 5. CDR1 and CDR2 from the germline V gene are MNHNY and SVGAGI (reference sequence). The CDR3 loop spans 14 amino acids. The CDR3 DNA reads TGTGCCAGCAGTTCTCCCGGGACAGGCTATGGCTACACCTTC. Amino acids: CASSSPGTGYGYTF.

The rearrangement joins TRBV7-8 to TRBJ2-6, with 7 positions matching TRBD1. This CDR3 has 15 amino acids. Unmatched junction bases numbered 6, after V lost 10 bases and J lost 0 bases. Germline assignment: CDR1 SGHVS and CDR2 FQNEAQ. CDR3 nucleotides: TGTGCCACAAGGACAGGCACCTCTGGGGCCAACGTCCTGACTTTC. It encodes CATRTGTSGANVLTF.

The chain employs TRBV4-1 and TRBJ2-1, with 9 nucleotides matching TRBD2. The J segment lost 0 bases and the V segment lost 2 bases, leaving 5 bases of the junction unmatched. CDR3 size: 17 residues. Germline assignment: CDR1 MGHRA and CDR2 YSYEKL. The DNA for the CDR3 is TGCGCCAGCAGCCAAAATAGCGGGGGAAGCTCCTACAATGAGCAGTTCTTC. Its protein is CASSQNSGGSSYNEQFF.

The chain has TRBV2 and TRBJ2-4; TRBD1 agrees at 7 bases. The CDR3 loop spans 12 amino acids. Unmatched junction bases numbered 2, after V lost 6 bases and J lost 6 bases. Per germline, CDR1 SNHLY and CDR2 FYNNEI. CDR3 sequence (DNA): TGTGCCAGCAGGAGGACAGGAAACATTCAGTACTTC. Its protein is CASRRTGNIQYF.

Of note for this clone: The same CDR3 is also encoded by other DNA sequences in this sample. The CDR3 DNA reads as TGTGCCAGCAGTTACATCAAGGGGAGTGAAGCTTTCTTT. It encodes CASSYIKGSEAFF. This chain connects TRBV6-5 to TRBJ1-1; TRBD1 is a possible D gene (5 bases). The CDR3 is 13 residues long. Trimming cost V 2 bases and J 7 bases, with 11 bases left between them. Germline-derived CDR1 and CDR2 are MNHEY and SVGAGI.

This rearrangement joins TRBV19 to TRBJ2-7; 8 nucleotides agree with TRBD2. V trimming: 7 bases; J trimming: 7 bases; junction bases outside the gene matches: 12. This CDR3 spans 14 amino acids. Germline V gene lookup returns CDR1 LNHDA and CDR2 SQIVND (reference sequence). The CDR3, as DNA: TGTGCCAGTAAGGCGGCGGGAGGACCTGGGGAGCAGTACTTC. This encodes CASKAAGGPGEQYF.

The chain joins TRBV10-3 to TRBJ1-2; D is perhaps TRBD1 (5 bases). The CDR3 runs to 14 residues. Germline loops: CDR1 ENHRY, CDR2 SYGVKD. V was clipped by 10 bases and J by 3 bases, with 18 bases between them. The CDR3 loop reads CATGEGWSDYGYTF. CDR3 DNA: TGTGCCACCGGGGAGGGGTGGAGTGACTATGGCTACACCTTC.

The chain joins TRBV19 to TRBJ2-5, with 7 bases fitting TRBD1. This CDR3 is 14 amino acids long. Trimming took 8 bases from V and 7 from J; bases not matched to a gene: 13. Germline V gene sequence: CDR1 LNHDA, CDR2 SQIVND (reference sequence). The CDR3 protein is CASSQGIPKGTQYF. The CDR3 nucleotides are TGTGCCAGTTCACAGGGGATCCCCAAAGGGACCCAGTACTTC. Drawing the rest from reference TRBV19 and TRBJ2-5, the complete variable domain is DGGITQSPKYLFRKEGQNVTLSCEQNLNHDAMYWYRQDPGQGLRLIYYSQIVNDFQKGDIAEGYSVSREKKESFPLTVTSAQKNPTAFYLCASSQGIPKGTQYFGPGTRLLVL.

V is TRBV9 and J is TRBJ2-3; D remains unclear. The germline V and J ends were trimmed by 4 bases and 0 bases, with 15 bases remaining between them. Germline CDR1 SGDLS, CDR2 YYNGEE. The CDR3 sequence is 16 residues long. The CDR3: CASSSHRLSSTDTQYF. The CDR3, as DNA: TGTGCCAGCAGCTCACACAGACTTTCTAGCACAGATACGCAGTATTTT.

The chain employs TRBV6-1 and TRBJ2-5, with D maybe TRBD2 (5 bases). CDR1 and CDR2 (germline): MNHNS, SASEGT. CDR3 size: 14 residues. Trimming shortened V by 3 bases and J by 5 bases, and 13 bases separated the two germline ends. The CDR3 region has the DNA TGTGCCAGCAGTGAGGGAGCCACTCAGGAGACCCAGTACTTC. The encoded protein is CASSEGATQETQYF.

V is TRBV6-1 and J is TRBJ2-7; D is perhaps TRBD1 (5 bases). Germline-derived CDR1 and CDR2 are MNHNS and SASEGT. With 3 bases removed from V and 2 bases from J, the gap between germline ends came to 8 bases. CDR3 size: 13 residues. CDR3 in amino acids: CASSEGLPYEQYF. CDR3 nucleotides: TGTGCCAGCAGTGAGGGGCTGCCCTACGAGCAGTACTTC.

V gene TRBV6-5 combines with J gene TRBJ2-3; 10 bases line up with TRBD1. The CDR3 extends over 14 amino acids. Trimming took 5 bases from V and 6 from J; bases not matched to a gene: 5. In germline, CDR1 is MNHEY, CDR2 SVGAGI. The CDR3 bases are TGTGCCAGCAGTGGAGGGACAGGGGCTGATACGCAGTATTTT. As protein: CASSGGTGADTQYF.